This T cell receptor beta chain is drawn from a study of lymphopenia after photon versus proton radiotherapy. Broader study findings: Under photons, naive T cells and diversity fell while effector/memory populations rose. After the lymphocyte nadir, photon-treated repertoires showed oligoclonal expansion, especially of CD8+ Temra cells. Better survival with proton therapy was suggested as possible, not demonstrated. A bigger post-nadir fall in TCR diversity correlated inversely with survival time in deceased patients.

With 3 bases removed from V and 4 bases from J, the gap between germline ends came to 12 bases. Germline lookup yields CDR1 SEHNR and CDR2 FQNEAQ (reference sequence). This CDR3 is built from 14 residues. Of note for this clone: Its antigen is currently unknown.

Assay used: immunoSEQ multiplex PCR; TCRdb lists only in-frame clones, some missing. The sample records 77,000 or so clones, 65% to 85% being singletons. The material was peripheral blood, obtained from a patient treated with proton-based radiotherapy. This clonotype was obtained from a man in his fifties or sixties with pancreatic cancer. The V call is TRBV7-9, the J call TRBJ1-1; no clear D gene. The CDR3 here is CASSFLREGTEAFF. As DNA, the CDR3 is TGTGCCAGCAGCTTCCTGAGGGAGGGCACTGAAGCTTTCTTT.